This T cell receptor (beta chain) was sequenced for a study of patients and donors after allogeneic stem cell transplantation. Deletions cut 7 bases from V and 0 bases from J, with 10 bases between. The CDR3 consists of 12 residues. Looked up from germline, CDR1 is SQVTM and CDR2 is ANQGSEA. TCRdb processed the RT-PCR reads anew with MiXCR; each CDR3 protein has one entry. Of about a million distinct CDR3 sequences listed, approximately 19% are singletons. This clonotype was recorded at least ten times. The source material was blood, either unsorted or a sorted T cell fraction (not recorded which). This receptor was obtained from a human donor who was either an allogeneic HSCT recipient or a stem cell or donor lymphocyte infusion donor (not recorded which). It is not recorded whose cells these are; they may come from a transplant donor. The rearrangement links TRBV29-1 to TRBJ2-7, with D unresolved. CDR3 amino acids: CSAQTSSYEQYF. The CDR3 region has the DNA TGCAGCGCTCAGACAAGCTCCTACGAGCAGTACTTC.